These 32 T cell receptor beta chains came from one sample sequenced in a study of T cells in pancreatic ductal adenocarcinoma. No neoadjuvant therapy was given to the selected pancreatic ductal adenocarcinoma patients before their surgery. Method: immunoSEQ multiplex PCR; TCRdb's copy keeps in-frame clones and lacks some. The sample includes 4,500 to 7,000 clones, approximately 70% of them seen just once. Sequenced: pancreatic tumor tissue. These receptors all come from a human donor with pancreatic ductal adenocarcinoma.

The chain is built from TRBV4-2 and TRBJ2-5, with no clear D. Trimming shortened V by 0 bases and J by 4 bases, and 6 bases separated the two germline ends. This CDR3 is 13 amino acids long. Germline V gives CDR1 LGHNA, CDR2 YNFKEQ. CDR3 protein: CASSQDLSETQYF. CDR3 DNA: TGTGCCAGCAGCCAAGATCTGTCAGAGACCCAGTACTTC.

V gene TRBV5-5 combines with J gene TRBJ2-6; D may be TRBD1 (5 bases). Between the trimmed V and J ends, which lost 0 bases and 4 bases, there was a span of 11 bases. This CDR3 has 16 amino acids. Germline V CDR1 and CDR2: SGHKS, YYEKEE (reference sequence). The CDR3 DNA is TGTGCCAGCAGCTTGGCTGGGGCGGCAGGGGCCAACGTCCTGACTTTC. It translates to CASSLAGAAGANVLTF.

This clone has a single count. V is TRBV30 and J is TRBJ2-3; D unclear. CDR1 GTSNPN and CDR2 SVGIG come from the germline V gene (reference sequence). This CDR3 spans 11 amino acids. Trimming took 3 bases from V and 5 from J, leaving 6 bases between them. The CDR3 loop is CAWSYEDTQYF. In DNA form, the CDR3 reads TGTGCCTGGAGCTACGAAGATACGCAGTATTTT.

The chain links TRBV7-6 to TRBJ2-5, with 13 nucleotides matching TRBD2. V was clipped by 4 bases and J by 7 bases; unmatched bases: 12. CDR1 is SGHVS, CDR2 FNYEAQ, per germline. This CDR3 contains 17 residues. The CDR3 DNA follows: TGTGCCAGCAGCTCGACTGGGACTAGCGGGGCCGCGGGGACCCAGTACTTC. Translating gives CASSSTGTSGAAGTQYF.

The CDR3 DNA is TGTGCCAGCAGTTCTTCCTCCGGGACAAGGAATCCTTACGAGCAGTACTTC. It codes for CASSSSSGTRNPYEQYF. The chain carries TRBV28 and TRBJ2-7; D is perhaps TRBD1 (6 bases). The CDR3 loop spans 17 amino acids. Trimming removed 4 bases from V and 4 bases from J, with 23 bases in between. Germline V CDR1 and CDR2: MDHEN, SYDVKM.

This clone has only a few counts. The rearrangement joins TRBV19 to TRBJ1-5; D is unresolved. Germline lookup yields CDR1 LNHDA and CDR2 SQIVND (reference sequence). The CDR3 sequence is 11 residues long. V dropped 1 base and J dropped 16 bases, with 11 bases sitting between them. This CDR3 reads CASSIGQEEHF. CDR3 in DNA: TGTGCCAGTAGTATAGGGCAGGAGGAACATTTT.

The gene calls are TRBV29-1 and TRBJ2-1, with 9 nucleotides matching TRBD1. The germline gives CDR1 SQVTM, CDR2 ANQGSEA. This CDR3 comprises 13 residues. The V gene end was trimmed by 2 bases and the J gene end by 7 bases; junction bases not matched to a gene: 3. The CDR3 DNA sequence: TGCAGCGTTGAACGGGACAGGGATAATGAGCAGTTCTTC. It specifies CSVERDRDNEQFF.

The chain links TRBV4-1 to TRBJ2-5, with D perhaps TRBD1 (6 bases). The closer fit of TRBJ2-7 to the DNA end suggests the J call may be wrong. This CDR3 contains 15 residues. The germline gives CDR1 MGHRA, CDR2 YSYEKL. CDR3 coding DNA: TGCGCCAGCAGCGGCCGGGACACGCGAAGCTACGAGCAGTACTTC. It codes for CASSGRDTRSYEQYF.

This clone has only a few counts. V usage is TRBV2 and J usage is TRBJ1-6; TRBD1 matches 9 bases. J was trimmed by 9 bases and V by 6 bases; bases with no gene match: 9. The CDR3 is made up of 15 amino acids. Germline V gene lookup returns CDR1 SNHLY and CDR2 FYNNEI. The CDR3 region is CASRDTGTGFSPLHF. CDR3 in DNA: TGTGCCAGCAGGGATACCGGGACAGGGTTTTCACCCCTCCACTTT.

The V and J genes are TRBV19 and TRBJ2-1, with 8 bases that match TRBD1. There are 14 residues in the CDR3. Germline trimming cut 7 bases from V and 7 bases from J; bases unmatched to any gene: 9. Germline V gene sequence: CDR1 LNHDA, CDR2 SQIVND (reference sequence). As DNA, the CDR3 is TGTGCCAGTACTCCCGGGGACAGGTGGAATGAGCAGTTCTTC. Its translation: CASTPGDRWNEQFF.

The gene calls are TRBV6-1 and TRBJ2-7; D is perhaps TRBD1 (5 bases). V was shortened by 3 bases and J by 6 bases, with 18 bases between the two germline ends. Germline CDR1 reads MNHNS; CDR2 reads SASEGT. The CDR3 is 15 residues long. This CDR3 is CASSDIGAQTGEQYF. DNA of the CDR3: TGTGCCAGCAGTGATATTGGGGCCCAAACTGGCGAGCAGTACTTC.

The gene calls are TRBV5-1 and TRBJ1-4; unclear D gene. The CDR3 has 15 residues. Germline lookup yields CDR1 SGHRS and CDR2 YFSETQ. V lost 2 bases, J lost 7 bases, and 15 bases lay in between. CDR3 nucleotide sequence: TGCGCCAGCAGCTTCGGGAGTTCTTTGAGTGAAAAACTGTTTTTT. As protein: CASSFGSSLSEKLFF.

The sample holds a few counts of this clone. The CDR3 here is CASSPGQPGAEAFF. In DNA, the CDR3 is TGTGCCAGCAGTCCCGGACAGCCGGGCGCTGAAGCTTTCTTT. The chain combines TRBV28 with TRBJ1-1; D perhaps matches TRBD1 (6 bases). The germline V gene encodes CDR1 MDHEN and CDR2 SYDVKM. V was shortened by 5 bases and J by 6 bases, with 16 bases between the two germline ends. The CDR3 covers 14 residues.

V is TRBV9 and J is TRBJ2-1, with D uncertain. Germline lookup yields CDR1 SGDLS and CDR2 YYNGEE. The CDR3 loop spans 12 amino acids. Trimming stripped 0 bases from V and 15 bases from J, with 13 bases between. The CDR3 protein is CASSVVSRVLFF. As DNA, the CDR3 is TGTGCCAGCAGCGTAGTCTCAAGAGTCCTGTTCTTC. The entire variable domain, with the rest obtained from reference TRBV9 and TRBJ2-1, is as follows: DSGVTQTPKHLITATGQRVTLRCSPRSGDLSVYWYQQSLDQGLQFLIQYYNGEERAKGNILERFSAQQFPDLHSELNLSSLELGDSALYFCASSVVSRVLFFGPGTRLTVL.

The chain joins TRBV7-9 to TRBJ2-1; 7 bases agree with TRBD2. Germline loops: CDR1 SEHNR, CDR2 FQNEAQ (reference sequence). The CDR3 runs 15 residues. The V segment lost 2 bases and the J segment 2 bases; nucleotides outside the gene matches: 3. The CDR3 spells CASSLKRGPYNEQFF. As DNA, the CDR3 is TGTGCCAGCAGCTTAAAGCGGGGCCCCTACAATGAGCAGTTCTTC.

The CDR3 nucleotides read TGTGCCAGCAGCCCGAGAAGCGGGGTCTCCTACGAGCAGTACTTC. Protein: CASSPRSGVSYEQYF. The J gene is TRBJ2-7, the V gene TRBV7-2, with 7 bases matching TRBD2. Per germline, CDR1 SGHTA and CDR2 FQGNSA. V was pared by 5 bases and J by 0 bases, with 7 bases of the junction left unmatched. The CDR3 consists of 15 residues.

V and J are TRBV6-5 and TRBJ2-7; a weak D match, TRBD1 (5 bases). Trimming took 0 bases from V and 3 from J, leaving 9 bases between them. The CDR3 is 14 residues long. CDR1 MNHEY and CDR2 SVGAGI come from the germline V gene. The CDR3 sequence: CASSYSAGLYEQYF. CDR3 sequence (DNA): TGTGCCAGCAGTTACTCCGCAGGGCTCTACGAGCAGTACTTC.

This clone was detected once. The chain uses TRBV19 and TRBJ2-5; tentatively, D is TRBD2 (6 bases). Germline V CDR1 and CDR2: LNHDA, SQIVND (reference sequence). V dropped 8 bases and J dropped 5 bases, with 9 bases sitting between them. The CDR3 runs to 11 residues. The CDR3 spells CASEGLETQYF. The CDR3 region has the DNA TGTGCCAGTGAGGGACTGGAGACCCAGTACTTC.

The V gene is TRBV9, the J gene TRBJ1-3, with D possibly matching TRBD1 (5 bases). V was clipped by 0 bases and J by 0 bases, with 19 bases between them. Germline V gene sequence: CDR1 SGDLS, CDR2 YYNGEE. The CDR3 consists of 19 residues. The CDR3 region has the DNA TGTGCCAGCAGCGTAGCTTCTGCTGACAGCCAATACTCTGGAAACACCATATATTTT. The encoded protein is CASSVASADSQYSGNTIYF.

This clone has only a few counts. This chain links TRBV27 with TRBJ2-7; D gene ambiguous. Trimming shortened V by 4 bases and J by 2 bases, and 12 bases separated the two germline ends. CDR1 and CDR2 from the germline V gene are MNHEY and SMNVEV (reference sequence). The CDR3 is 14 amino acids. CDR3 region: CASSSPLSPYEQYF. As DNA, the CDR3 is TGTGCCAGCAGTTCCCCCTTGAGCCCCTACGAGCAGTACTTC.

This chain connects TRBV6-5 to TRBJ1-1, with D possibly matching TRBD1 (6 bases). Trimming stripped 5 bases from V and 7 bases from J, with 8 bases between. This CDR3 comprises 11 residues. The germline V gene encodes CDR1 MNHEY and CDR2 SVGAGI. The CDR3: CASSTGFEAFF. CDR3 DNA: TGTGCCAGCAGTACAGGGTTTGAAGCTTTCTTT.

CDR3 amino acids: CASRTERGVENEQFF. In nucleotides, the CDR3 is TGTGCCAGCAGAACGGAGCGGGGGGTCGAGAATGAGCAGTTCTTC. The chain carries TRBV4-2 and TRBJ2-1; TRBD2 aligns across 9 bases. The CDR3 totals 15 residues. V was pared by 6 bases and J by 7 bases, with 10 bases of the junction left unmatched. From germline, CDR1 is LGHNA and CDR2 YNFKEQ.

This clone was detected a few times. The chain joins TRBV7-9 to TRBJ1-3; 8 bases are shared with TRBD1. Germline CDR1 and CDR2: SEHNR and FQNEAQ (reference sequence). The CDR3 is 14 residues long. V lost 5 bases to trimming and J lost 6 bases; unmatched junction nucleotides: 6. The CDR3 sequence: CASSPRQGQNTIYF. The CDR3 bases are TGTGCCAGCAGCCCCAGACAGGGGCAAAACACCATATATTTT. Together with reference TRBV7-9 and TRBJ1-3, the CDR3 gives the full variable domain: DTGVSQNPRHKITKRGQNVTFRCDPISEHNRLYWYRQTLGQGPEFLTYFQNEAQLEKSRLLSDRFSAERPKGSFSTLEIQRTEQGDSAMYLCASSPRQGQNTIYFGEGSWLTVV.

This clone was observed a handful of times. This chain connects TRBV7-9 to TRBJ2-7; D perhaps matches TRBD1 (6 bases). V lost 8 bases and J 3 bases, leaving 11 bases between the germline ends. The germline gives CDR1 SEHNR, CDR2 FQNEAQ (reference sequence). The CDR3 loop spans 12 amino acids. CDR3 in DNA: TGTGCCAGCGCGGTAGGGGGCTACGAGCAGTACTTC. Protein: CASAVGGYEQYF.

The chain combines TRBV6-6 with TRBJ1-5; D remains ambiguous. V dropped 4 bases and J dropped 4 bases, with 14 bases sitting between them. The CDR3 loop spans 15 amino acids. Germline-derived CDR1 and CDR2 are MNHNY and SVGAGI (reference sequence). DNA for the CDR3: TGTGCCAGCAGTTTAATAGTGGGAGGAAATCAGCCCCAGCATTTT. It yields the protein CASSLIVGGNQPQHF.

This chain connects TRBV6-1 to TRBJ1-2, with 11 bases matching TRBD1. V shed 4 bases and J 7 bases; nucleotides not matched to a gene: 2. The germline CDR1 and CDR2 sequences are MNHNS and SASEGT. CDR3 length equals 13 residues. The CDR3 DNA is TGTGCCAGCAGTGTCGGGACAGGGGGTGGCTACACCTTC. Translated: CASSVGTGGGYTF.

This clone was counted only a few times. The chain uses TRBV19 and TRBJ1-5; tentative D call: TRBD1 (6 bases). The V gene lost 0 bases and the J gene lost 6 bases, with 21 bases spanning the gap. CDR1 is LNHDA and CDR2 is SQIVND in the germline V gene (reference sequence). The CDR3 has 18 amino acids. CDR3 protein: CASSIESRGGGVGQPQHF. The CDR3 DNA follows: TGTGCCAGTAGTATAGAGTCCAGGGGCGGAGGAGTGGGTCAGCCCCAGCATTTT.

Comment on this clone: The conserved phenylalanine or tryptophan normally closing the CDR3 is absent here, so this likely arose from a read error. The chain recombines TRBV6-6 with TRBJ1-1; 7 nucleotides match TRBD1. The germline CDR1 and CDR2 sequences are MNHNY and SVGAGI (reference sequence). The CDR3 covers 15 residues. Trimming removed 6 bases from V and 6 bases from J; junction bases left unmatched: 13. CDR3 amino acids: CASSRRRGEFPEAFS. CDR3 in DNA: TGTGCCAGCAGCCGCCGCAGGGGGGAATTCCCTGAAGCTTTCTCT.

The chain has TRBV19 and TRBJ2-4; perhaps TRBD2 as D (6 bases). This CDR3 is built from 13 residues. V shed 5 bases and J shed 1 base, with 6 bases lying between them. CDR1 is LNHDA, CDR2 SQIVND, per germline (reference sequence). This CDR3 reads CASSRGAKNIQYF. The DNA for the CDR3 is TGTGCCAGTAGTCGGGGGGCCAAAAACATTCAGTACTTC.

The V call is TRBV25-1, the J call TRBJ2-7; TRBD1 might be the D (7 bases). The germline CDR1 and CDR2 sequences are MGHDK and SYGVNS. CDR3 length: 15 amino acids. V was clipped by 2 bases and J by 7 bases, with 18 bases between them. CDR3 amino acids: CASSEPGTASGEQYF. CDR3 in DNA: TGTGCCAGCAGTGAACCCGGGACAGCAAGCGGGGAGCAGTACTTC.

The chain couples TRBV30 to TRBJ1-2; 9 positions match TRBD1. The germline V gene encodes CDR1 GTSNPN and CDR2 SVGIG (reference sequence). V lost 1 base to trimming and J lost 9 bases; unmatched junction nucleotides: 3. CDR3 length: 12 amino acids. DNA of the CDR3: TGTGCCTGGAGTGGGGACAGGGAGAGCTACACCTTC. The encoded protein is CAWSGDRESYTF.

This sequence joins TRBV30 and TRBJ1-1, with no clear D. The CDR3 covers 11 residues. The V end lost 0 bases, the J end lost 8 bases, and 7 bases lay between the germline ends. Germline assignment: CDR1 GTSNPN and CDR2 SVGIG (reference sequence). The CDR3 protein is CAWSVEAEAFF. The CDR3 DNA reads as TGTGCCTGGAGTGTAGAGGCAGAAGCTTTCTTT. Filled out from reference TRBV30 and TRBJ1-1, the complete variable domain reads SQTIHQWPATLVQPVGSPLSLECTVEGTSNPNLYWYRQAAGRGLQLLFYSVGIGQISSEVPQNLSASRPQDRQFILSSKKLLLSDSGFYLCAWSVEAEAFFGQGTRLTVV.